This T cell receptor beta chain was documented in a study of blood T cell repertoires in COVID-19. The overall study: Acute and convalescent COVID-19 samples came from the United States, Italy and Spain. T cells, B-cell-depleted T cells, or PBMCs provided the cDNA or gDNA that served as material.

The germline V gene has CDR1 MNHEY and CDR2 SVGAGI. This CDR3 has 14 amino acids. As for this clone: A junction end diverges from the germline sequence, so it may reflect a read error.

Under the authors' procedure: Estimates of nucleated cell counts were drawn from the amplification of reference gene primers. Assay used: immunoSEQ multiplex PCR; TCRdb lists only in-frame clones, some missing. V and J calls and clone size are those listed in that table; D and trimming were worked out from the DNA. The sample has roughly 43,000 clones; over 75% are singletons. The receptor was derived from a woman aged 60-75 years with acute or convalescent COVID-19. The chain joins TRBV6-5 to TRBJ1-3, with D unclear. Sequencing was carried out using peripheral blood. Here the CDR3 reads CASSDSDTRNTIYF. CDR3 DNA sequence: TGTGCCAGCAGTGACTCTGACACCAGAAACACCATATATTTT.